The 27 T cell receptor beta chains below were found in one sample sequenced in a study of blood T cell repertoires in COVID-19 (dated by TCRdb to between 2020 and 2021). Libraries were built with the immunoSEQ multiplex PCR assay. TCRdb limited this immuneACCESS table to in-frame rearrangements with V and J called. A share of clones is missing; checked studies link under half to unresolved V genes, and the rest is unexplained. For this sample there are 200,000 to 250,000 clones; roughly 85% appear just once. The ten most abundant clones make up under 4% of the sample. Sequenced: peripheral blood. These receptors came from a man between 18 and 35 years old with active or convalescent COVID-19.

The chain uses TRBV11-2 and TRBJ1-2; D gene ambiguous. CDR1 SGHAT and CDR2 FQNNGV come from the germline V gene. This CDR3 has 14 residues. With 8 bases removed from V and 8 bases from J, the gap between germline ends came to 21 bases. The CDR3 DNA is TGTGCCAGCGGTCGGACTTCCTCGCGTTGGGGCTACACCTTC. This encodes CASGRTSSRWGYTF.

CDR3 DNA sequence: TGTGCCTGGAGACAGGGGTCATCTGGCACAGATACGCAGTATTTT. This gives the protein CAWRQGSSGTDTQYF. The chain has TRBV30 and TRBJ2-3, with 7 bases fitting TRBD1. The CDR3 has 15 amino acids. The germline gives CDR1 GTSNPN, CDR2 SVGIG (reference sequence). The V gene end was trimmed by 3 bases and the J gene end by 1 base; junction bases not matched to a gene: 7. Full variable domain (rest looked up from reference TRBV30 and TRBJ2-3): SQTIHQWPATLVQPVGSPLSLECTVEGTSNPNLYWYRQAAGRGLQLLFYSVGIGQISSEVPQNLSASRPQDRQFILSSKKLLLSDSGFYLCAWRQGSSGTDTQYFGPGTRLTVL.

The rearrangement joins TRBV7-9 to TRBJ2-7; unclear D gene. Germline V lookup: CDR1 SEHNR, CDR2 FQNEAQ (reference sequence). The CDR3 covers 12 residues. The V end was cut by 2 bases, the J end by 3 bases, with 5 bases between. CDR3 sequence reads: CASSLYSYEQYF. The CDR3 DNA follows: TGTGCCAGCAGCTTATACAGCTACGAGCAGTACTTC.

The chain carries TRBV20-1 and TRBJ1-1, with a possible D match to TRBD1 (6 bases). CDR3 length: 13 amino acids. V lost 3 bases, J lost 5 bases, and 13 bases lay in between. CDR1 is DFQATT, CDR2 SNEGSKA, per germline (reference sequence). The CDR3 region is CSASKGGVTEAFF. CDR3 nucleotides: TGCAGTGCTAGTAAGGGGGGGGTAACTGAAGCTTTCTTT.

The chain recombines TRBV7-9 with TRBJ2-5, with D perhaps matching TRBD2 (5 bases). V dropped 5 bases and J dropped 5 bases, with 9 bases sitting between them. Looked up from germline, CDR1 is SEHNR and CDR2 is FQNEAQ (reference sequence). The CDR3 is 12 amino acids. Here the CDR3 DNA reads TGTGCCAGCAGCGGGAGCCAGGAGACCCAGTACTTC. Residues: CASSGSQETQYF.

The gene calls are TRBV27 and TRBJ1-4, with a weak D call TRBD1 (6 bases). The germline gives CDR1 MNHEY, CDR2 SMNVEV (reference sequence). CDR3 length: 14 amino acids. Between the trimmed V and J ends, which lost 6 bases and 7 bases, there was a span of 15 bases. The CDR3 coding sequence is TGTGCCAGCAGCTTGACAGGAAGGGGTGAAAAACTGTTTTTT. The encoded protein is CASSLTGRGEKLFF. The full variable domain, completed using reference TRBV27 and TRBJ1-4, is EAQVTQNPRYLITVTGKKLTVTCSQNMNHEYMSWYRQDPGLGLRQIYYSMNVEVTDKGDVPEGYKVSRKEKRNFPLILESPSPNQTSLYFCASSLTGRGEKLFFGSGTQLSVL.

The rearrangement joins TRBV5-6 to TRBJ2-1; 8 bases match TRBD1. Germline lookup yields CDR1 SGHDT and CDR2 YYEEEE. V dropped 4 bases and J dropped 7; count of bases not matched to a gene: 7. This CDR3 contains 14 residues. In DNA, the CDR3 is TGTGCCAGCAGCGGGACAGGCCCTAGTAATGAGCAGTTCTTC. Translation: CASSGTGPSNEQFF.

The chain couples TRBV5-1 to TRBJ2-1; 11 bases map to TRBD1. With V trimmed by 2 bases and J by 9 bases, 4 bases remained unmatched. The CDR3 loop spans 14 amino acids. Germline assignment: CDR1 SGHRS and CDR2 YFSETQ. In DNA, the CDR3 is TGCGCCAGCAGCTTAGGACAGGGGGCAGCTGAGCAGTTCTTC. Translation gives CASSLGQGAAEQFF.

The chain is built from TRBV6-2 or TRBV6-3 and TRBJ2-1; 8 bases line up with TRBD2. CDR1 MNHEY and CDR2 SVGEGT come from the germline V gene. V dropped 5 bases and J dropped 0; count of bases not matched to a gene: 0. CDR3 size: 14 residues. The CDR3 region is CASSAGGSYNEQFF. CDR3 bases: TGTGCCAGCAGTGCGGGGGGCTCCTACAATGAGCAGTTCTTC.

This clone was observed once. V usage is TRBV7-3 and J usage is TRBJ2-2; D possibly corresponds to TRBD1 (5 bases). In germline, CDR1 is SGHTA, CDR2 FQGTGA. Trimming removed 0 bases at V and 4 bases at J, with 9 bases between. This CDR3 spans 15 amino acids. The CDR3 loop reads CASSLTAGFTGELFF. The CDR3, as DNA: TGTGCCAGCAGCTTAACGGCAGGGTTCACCGGGGAGCTGTTTTTT.

V usage is TRBV6-2 or TRBV6-3 and J usage is TRBJ1-3, with no clear D. V was cut by 6 bases and J by 6 bases, with 15 bases left in between. From germline, CDR1 is MNHEY and CDR2 SVGEGT. This CDR3 is 14 amino acids long. CDR3 coding DNA: TGTGCCAGCAGCCCCTGGAGGATCGAAAACACCATATATTTT. The encoded protein is CASSPWRIENTIYF.

This rearrangement joins TRBV19 to TRBJ1-2; D not resolved. V lost 3 bases, J lost 6 bases, and 11 bases lay in between. Looked up from germline, CDR1 is LNHDA and CDR2 is SQIVND (reference sequence). This CDR3 is built from 13 residues. The CDR3 DNA sequence: TGTGCCAGTAGTATTCACGGAGGCGATGGCTACACCTTC. It codes for CASSIHGGDGYTF.

The V call is TRBV2, the J call TRBJ2-1; 14 bases line up with TRBD2. Germline CDR1 SNHLY, CDR2 FYNNEI. The CDR3 runs to 19 residues. Trimming cost V 8 bases and J 6 bases; bases outside gene matches: 18. The CDR3 DNA reads TGTGCCAGCGACCCAACCGGGACTAGCGGGGGCTATAGGCCCAATGAGCAGTTCTTC. This codes for CASDPTGTSGGYRPNEQFF.

The chain combines TRBV2 with TRBJ1-1, with D maybe TRBD1 (5 bases). Deletions cut 1 base from V and 9 bases from J, with 21 bases between. Per germline, CDR1 SNHLY and CDR2 FYNNEI. The CDR3 spans 16 residues. The CDR3 is CASSEGLGGGTKQAFF. CDR3 coding DNA: TGTGCCAGCAGTGAAGGGTTGGGTGGGGGGACCAAGCAAGCTTTCTTT. Filled out from reference TRBV2 and TRBJ1-1, the complete variable domain reads EPEVTQTPSHQVTQMGQEVILRCVPISNHLYFYWYRQILGQKVEFLVSFYNNEISEKSEIFDDQFSVERPDGSNFTLKIRSTKLEDSAMYFCASSEGLGGGTKQAFFGQGTRLTVV.

V usage is TRBV7-9 and J usage is TRBJ1-1; D might be TRBD1 (5 bases). Germline V lookup: CDR1 SEHNR, CDR2 FQNEAQ (reference sequence). Trimming took 5 bases from V and 11 from J, leaving 12 bases between them. This CDR3 has 11 amino acids. This CDR3 reads CASSLGTGAFF. CDR3 bases: TGTGCCAGCAGCCTAGGGACGGGGGCTTTCTTT.

The chain recombines TRBV28 with TRBJ1-6, with 9 bases fitting TRBD1. CDR3 size: 16 residues. V lost 3 bases, J lost 10 bases, and 10 bases stayed unmatched. The V gene's germline CDR1 is MDHEN and CDR2 SYDVKM. CDR3 protein: CASSFLQGAHGSPLHF. The CDR3, as DNA: TGTGCCAGCAGTTTTCTACAGGGGGCGCACGGCTCACCCCTCCACTTT.

In this sample, this clone turned up a few times. The genes are TRBV28 and TRBJ2-7; 12 bases are a match to TRBD2. There are 14 residues in the CDR3. Losses at the gene ends were 6 bases for V and 6 bases for J; bases not matched to a gene: 6. Germline-derived CDR1 and CDR2 are MDHEN and SYDVKM. Here the CDR3 DNA reads TGTGCCAGCAGAGGACTAGCGGGAATGGCCGAGCAGTACTTC. This translates into CASRGLAGMAEQYF. Full variable domain (remainder filled in from reference TRBV28 and TRBJ2-7): DVKVTQSSRYLVKRTGEKVFLECVQDMDHENMFWYRQDPGLGLRLIYFSYDVKMKEKGDIPEGYSVSREKKERFSLILESASTNQTSMYLCASRGLAGMAEQYFGPGTRLTVT.

CDR3 bases: TGTGCCAGCAGCTTGCTAACTGGAAACACCATATATTTT. This encodes CASSLLTGNTIYF. The V and J genes are TRBV11-3 and TRBJ1-3; D gene uncertain. Germline assignment: CDR1 SGHNT and CDR2 YENEEA. V was cut by 3 bases and J by 2 bases, with 5 bases left in between. The CDR3 sequence is 13 residues long.

The V call is TRBV20-1, the J call TRBJ2-7; the D is unclear. CDR1 DFQATT and CDR2 SNEGSKA come from the germline V gene (reference sequence). Trimming removed 5 bases from V and 4 bases from J, with 9 bases in between. This CDR3 contains 11 residues. The CDR3 DNA is TGCAGTGCTTCCCCCACTTACGAGCAGTACTTC. This encodes CSASPTYEQYF.

V gene TRBV6-6 combines with J gene TRBJ2-1, with D maybe TRBD2 (6 bases). Germline assignment: CDR1 MNHNY and CDR2 SVGAGI (reference sequence). The CDR3 is 16 amino acids. Trimming pared 2 bases from V and 0 bases from J, leaving 11 bases between. CDR3 DNA sequence: TGTGCCAGCAGTTACCCGGCGGGAATCTCCTACAATGAGCAGTTCTTC. Translating gives CASSYPAGISYNEQFF.

This chain links TRBV6-5 with TRBJ1-5; TRBD1 matches at 8 bases. This CDR3 contains 14 residues. Germline V lookup: CDR1 MNHEY, CDR2 SVGAGI. The junction had 5 bases not matched to a gene; V was cut back by 7 bases and J by 3 bases. The CDR3 is CASTGGIDNQPQHF. CDR3 sequence (DNA): TGTGCCAGCACAGGGGGCATCGACAATCAGCCCCAGCATTTT.

J is TRBJ1-1 and V is TRBV6-5, with D perhaps matching TRBD1 (5 bases). The ends were cut back, 2 bases at V and 1 base at J, with 8 bases in the middle. The CDR3 totals 14 residues. Germline V gene data show CDR1 as MNHEY and CDR2 as SVGAGI. In DNA form, the CDR3 reads TGTGCCAGCAGTTACGCCGACAGGAACACTGAAGCTTTCTTT. The encoded protein is CASSYADRNTEAFF.

V gene TRBV10-1 combines with J gene TRBJ2-5; D is uncertain. Germline assignment: CDR1 WNHNN and CDR2 SYGVQD (reference sequence). The ends were cut back, 2 bases at V and 5 bases at J, with 9 bases in the middle. The CDR3 is made up of 13 amino acids. The CDR3 sequence: CASSELLPETQYF. CDR3 sequence (DNA): TGCGCCAGCAGTGAGCTCCTACCCGAGACCCAGTACTTC.

This chain uses TRBV5-6 with TRBJ2-4; possibly TRBD1 for D (6 bases). V lost 2 bases, J lost 7 bases, and 13 bases lay in between. Germline-derived CDR1 and CDR2 are SGHDT and YYEEEE. This CDR3 is 14 amino acids long. CDR3 sequence: CASSFQGNRNIQYF. The DNA for the CDR3 is TGTGCCAGCAGCTTTCAGGGGAATAGGAACATTCAGTACTTC.

The chain carries TRBV12-3 or TRBV12-4 and TRBJ1-1; D ambiguous. The CDR3 is 12 residues long. V lost 3 bases and J lost 10, with 12 bases in between. CDR3: CASSFGRGGAFF. CDR3 coding DNA: TGTGCCAGCAGTTTCGGACGCGGAGGAGCTTTCTTT.

This clone was counted once. The genes are TRBV19 and TRBJ2-2, with D perhaps matching TRBD2 (5 bases). CDR1 and CDR2 (germline): LNHDA, SQIVND (reference sequence). Trimming left V 1 base short and J 4 bases short, with 13 bases between. The CDR3 runs 16 residues. The chain's CDR3 is CASSIATDSATGELFF. The CDR3 nucleotides are TGTGCCAGTAGTATAGCCACGGACTCTGCCACCGGGGAGCTGTTTTTT.

V and J are TRBV2 and TRBJ1-1; tentatively, D is TRBD1 (5 bases). Trimming stripped 5 bases from V and 3 bases from J, with 13 bases between. Germline V gene sequence: CDR1 SNHLY, CDR2 FYNNEI. The CDR3 extends over 14 amino acids. CDR3 residues: CASSNQGGDTEAFF. CDR3 DNA: TGTGCCAGCAGTAATCAGGGAGGGGACACTGAAGCTTTCTTT.